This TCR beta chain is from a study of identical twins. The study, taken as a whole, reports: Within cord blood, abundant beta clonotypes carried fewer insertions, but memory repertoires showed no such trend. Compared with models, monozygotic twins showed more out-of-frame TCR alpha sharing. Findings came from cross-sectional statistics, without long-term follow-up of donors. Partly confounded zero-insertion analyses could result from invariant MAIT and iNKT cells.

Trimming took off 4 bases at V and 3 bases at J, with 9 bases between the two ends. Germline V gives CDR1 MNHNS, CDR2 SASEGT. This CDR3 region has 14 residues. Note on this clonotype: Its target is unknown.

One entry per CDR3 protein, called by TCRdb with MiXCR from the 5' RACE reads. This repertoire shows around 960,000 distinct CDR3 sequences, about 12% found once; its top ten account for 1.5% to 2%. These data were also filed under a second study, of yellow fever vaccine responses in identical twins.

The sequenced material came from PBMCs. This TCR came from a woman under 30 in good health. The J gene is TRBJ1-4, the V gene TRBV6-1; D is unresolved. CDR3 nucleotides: TGTGCCAGCAGTGCGGGAGGATCTAATGAAAAACTGTTTTTT. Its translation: CASSAGGSNEKLFF.